This is a list of T cell receptor beta chains from one sample in a study of a mutant IDH1 vaccine in newly diagnosed glioma. Generated by immunoSEQ multiplex PCR, the TCRdb table keeps only in-frame clones and is missing some. The sample has around 50,000 clones; roughly 84% are singletons. Their specific antigens are unknown. Sequencing was performed on PBMCs, taken from a glioma patient whose treatment included an IDH1 peptide vaccine. The receptors come from a woman under 40 with glioma. Some clones in this sample may be carry-over from other donors' samples. Each CDR3 is given without its conserved first and last residue.

TRBV13 ASSLGRGSGSSYEQY
TRBV10-3 AISDSWLAADTQY
TRBV2 ASSGWENGELF
TRBV9 ASSIPSGGGEAF
TRBV10-3 AIRGQGLNTEAF
TRBV7-2 ASSLGGSEQF
TRBV27 ASSFGPGETQY
TRBV6-1 ASSPGTGGTEAF
TRBV6-1 ASNEQF
TRBV11-2 ASSLGQGNQPQH
TRBV21-1 ASSKAPSRRQISNYGYT
TRBV5-1 ASSPGGGTSYEQY
TRBV27 ASSFEGDADEQF
TRBV7-6 ASSLVGGRGNQPQH
TRBV6-1 ASSEEGRGLAADSYEQY
TRBV6-5 ATLRDRGWGTEAF